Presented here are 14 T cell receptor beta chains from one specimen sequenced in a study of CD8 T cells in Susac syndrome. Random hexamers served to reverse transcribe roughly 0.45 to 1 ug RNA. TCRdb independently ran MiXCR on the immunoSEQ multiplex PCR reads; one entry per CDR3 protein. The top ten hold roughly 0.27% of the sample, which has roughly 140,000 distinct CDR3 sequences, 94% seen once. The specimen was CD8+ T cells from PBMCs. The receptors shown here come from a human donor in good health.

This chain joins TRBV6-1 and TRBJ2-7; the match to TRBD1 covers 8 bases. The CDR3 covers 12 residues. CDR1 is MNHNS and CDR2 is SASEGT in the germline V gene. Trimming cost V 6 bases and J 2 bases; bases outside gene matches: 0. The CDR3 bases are TGTGCCAGCAGACAGGGGGCCTACGAGCAGTACTTC. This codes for CASRQGAYEQYF.

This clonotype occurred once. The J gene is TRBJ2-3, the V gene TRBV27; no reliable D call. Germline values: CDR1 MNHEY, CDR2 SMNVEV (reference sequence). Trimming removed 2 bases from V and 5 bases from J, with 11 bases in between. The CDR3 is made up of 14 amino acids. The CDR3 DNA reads TGTGCCAGCAGTTTAACTCCTTTCAGAGATACGCAGTATTTT. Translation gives CASSLTPFRDTQYF.

Written as DNA, the CDR3 is TGTGCCAGCAGCCTCATTGACATCCTGAACACTGAAGCTTTCTTT. It specifies CASSLIDILNTEAFF. This chain joins TRBV14 and TRBJ1-1, with D unclear. Germline CDR1 reads SGHDN; CDR2 reads FVKESK. Trimming removed 4 bases at V and 0 bases at J, with 12 bases between. This CDR3 region has 15 residues.

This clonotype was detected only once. The CDR3 DNA sequence: TGTGCCACCAGGGGCCTAACAGATACGCAGTATTTT. Protein product: CATRGLTDTQYF. The chain couples TRBV15 to TRBJ2-3; D gene ambiguous. V lost 6 bases, J lost 3 bases, and 7 bases lay in between. The germline CDR1 and CDR2 sequences are LNHNV and YYDKDF (reference sequence). The CDR3 loop spans 12 amino acids.

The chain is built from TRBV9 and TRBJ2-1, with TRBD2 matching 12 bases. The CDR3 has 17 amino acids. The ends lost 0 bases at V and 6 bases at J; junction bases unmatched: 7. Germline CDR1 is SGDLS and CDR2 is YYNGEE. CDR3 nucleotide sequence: TGTGCCAGCAGCGTAGTTGGCGGGACTAGCGGGCGCAATGAGCAGTTCTTC. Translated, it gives CASSVVGGTSGRNEQFF.

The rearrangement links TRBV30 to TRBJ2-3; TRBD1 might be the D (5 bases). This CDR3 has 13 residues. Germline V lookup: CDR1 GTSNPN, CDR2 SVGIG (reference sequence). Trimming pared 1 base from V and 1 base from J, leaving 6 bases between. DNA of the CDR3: TGTGCCTGGAGTGGACAGCGCACAGATACGCAGTATTTT. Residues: CAWSGQRTDTQYF.

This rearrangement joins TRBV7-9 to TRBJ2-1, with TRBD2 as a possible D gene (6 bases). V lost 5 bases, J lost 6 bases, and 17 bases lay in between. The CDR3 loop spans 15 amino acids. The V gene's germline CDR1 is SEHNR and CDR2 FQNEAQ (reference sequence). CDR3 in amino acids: CASSETGTHSNEQFF. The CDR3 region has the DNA TGTGCCAGCAGCGAAACCGGGACTCATTCCAATGAGCAGTTCTTC.

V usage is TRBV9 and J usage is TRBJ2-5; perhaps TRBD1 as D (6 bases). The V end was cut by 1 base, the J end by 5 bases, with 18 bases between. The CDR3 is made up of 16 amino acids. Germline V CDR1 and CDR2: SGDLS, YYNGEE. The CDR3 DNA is TGTGCCAGCAGCGTATCCGGGACACTTCTAGGGGAGACCCAGTACTTC. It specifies CASSVSGTLLGETQYF.

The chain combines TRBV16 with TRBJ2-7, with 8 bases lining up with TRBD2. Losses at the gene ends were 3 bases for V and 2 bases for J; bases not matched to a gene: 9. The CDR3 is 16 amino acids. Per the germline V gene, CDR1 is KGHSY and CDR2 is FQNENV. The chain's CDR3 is CASSQRAGEGTYEQYF. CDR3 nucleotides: TGTGCCAGCAGCCAGCGAGCGGGGGAGGGCACCTACGAGCAGTACTTC.

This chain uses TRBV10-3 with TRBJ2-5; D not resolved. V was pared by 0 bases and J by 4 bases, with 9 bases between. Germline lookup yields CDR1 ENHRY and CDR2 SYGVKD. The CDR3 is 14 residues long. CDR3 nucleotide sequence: TGTGCCATCAGTGAGTCTGGCACCTTAGAGACCCAGTACTTC. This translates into CAISESGTLETQYF.

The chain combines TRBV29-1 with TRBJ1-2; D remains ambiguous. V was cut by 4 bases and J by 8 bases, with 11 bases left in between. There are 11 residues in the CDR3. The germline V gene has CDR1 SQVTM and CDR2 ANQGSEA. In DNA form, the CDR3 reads TGCAGCGTTGCGGGAGGTTGGGGCTACACCTTC. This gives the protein CSVAGGWGYTF.

CDR3 amino acids: CASSYNLGEQYF. The CDR3 nucleotides are TGCGCCAGCAGTTATAACCTTGGAGAGCAGTACTTC. This rearrangement joins TRBV10-2 to TRBJ2-7; D unresolved. Trimming removed 5 bases from V and 7 bases from J, with 12 bases in between. The CDR3 sequence is 12 residues long. From germline, CDR1 is WSHSY and CDR2 SAAADI.

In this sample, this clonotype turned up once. The CDR3 nucleotides are TGCAGCGTATTGCTAGAACGCTACGAGCAGTACTTC. This gives the protein CSVLLERYEQYF. The chain has TRBV29-1 and TRBJ2-7; D not resolved. The CDR3 loop spans 12 amino acids. Trimming left V 6 bases short and J 3 bases short, with 12 bases between. The germline CDR1 and CDR2 sequences are SQVTM and ANQGSEA.

The CDR3 reads CASSVSGELFF. CDR3 coding DNA: TGTGCCAGCAGTGTATCCGGGGAGCTGTTTTTT. This sequence joins TRBV25-1 and TRBJ2-2; D call uncertain. The germline CDR1 and CDR2 sequences are MGHDK and SYGVNS. This CDR3 is built from 11 residues. Trimming pared 4 bases from V and 6 bases from J, leaving 3 bases between.